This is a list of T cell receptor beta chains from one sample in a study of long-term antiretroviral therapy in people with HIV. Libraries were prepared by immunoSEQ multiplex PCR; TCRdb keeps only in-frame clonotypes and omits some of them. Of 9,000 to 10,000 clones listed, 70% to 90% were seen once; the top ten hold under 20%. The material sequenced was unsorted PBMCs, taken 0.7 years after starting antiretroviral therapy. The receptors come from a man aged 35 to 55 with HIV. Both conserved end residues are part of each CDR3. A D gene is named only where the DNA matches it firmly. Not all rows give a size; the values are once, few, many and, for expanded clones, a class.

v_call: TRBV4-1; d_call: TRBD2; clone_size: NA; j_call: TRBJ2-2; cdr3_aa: CASSQGLGLAGEMSTGELFF; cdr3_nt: TGCGCCAGCAGCCAAGGTTTAGGACTAGCGGGGGAGATGAGCACCGGGGAGCTGTTTTTT
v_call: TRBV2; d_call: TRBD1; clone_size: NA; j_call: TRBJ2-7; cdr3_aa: CASRSQGAKRAYEQYF; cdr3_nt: TGTGCCAGCAGGTCCCAGGGGGCCAAACGGGCCTACGAGCAGTACTTC
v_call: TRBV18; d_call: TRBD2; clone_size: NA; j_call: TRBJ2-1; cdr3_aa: CASSSMPTSGPFEQFF; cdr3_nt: TGTGCCAGCTCGTCTATGCCGACTAGCGGCCCGTTTGAGCAGTTCTTC
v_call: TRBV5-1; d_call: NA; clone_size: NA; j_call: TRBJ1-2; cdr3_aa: CASSFGQMGNYGYTF; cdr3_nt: TGCGCCAGCAGCTTTGGACAGATGGGGAACTATGGCTACACCTTC
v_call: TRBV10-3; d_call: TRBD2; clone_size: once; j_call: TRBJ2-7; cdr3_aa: CAIRAGTSGTAAYEQYF; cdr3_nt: TGTGCCATCAGGGCCGGGACTAGCGGGACCGCGGCCTACGAGCAGTACTTC
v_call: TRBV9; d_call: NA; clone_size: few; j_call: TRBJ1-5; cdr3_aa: CASSVEPHQPQHF; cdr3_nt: TGTGCCAGCAGCGTAGAGCCCCATCAGCCCCAGCATTTT
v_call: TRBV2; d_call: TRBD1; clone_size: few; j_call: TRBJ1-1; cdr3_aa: CASRTPGTENTEAFF; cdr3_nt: TGTGCCAGCAGGACACCCGGGACAGAGAACACTGAAGCTTTCTTT
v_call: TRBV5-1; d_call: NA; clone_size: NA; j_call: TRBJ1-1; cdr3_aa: CASSHKQGNTEAFF; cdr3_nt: TGCGCCAGCTCACACAAACAGGGGAACACTGAAGCTTTCTTT
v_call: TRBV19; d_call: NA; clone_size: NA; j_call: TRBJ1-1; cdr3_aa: CASSGSWEGMQPEAFF; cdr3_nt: TGTGCCAGTAGCGGGAGTTGGGAGGGGATGCAACCTGAAGCTTTCTTT
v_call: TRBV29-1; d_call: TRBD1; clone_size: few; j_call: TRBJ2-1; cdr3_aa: CSGGQGVRSEQFF; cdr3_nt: TGCAGCGGAGGACAGGGGGTTAGGAGTGAGCAGTTCTTC
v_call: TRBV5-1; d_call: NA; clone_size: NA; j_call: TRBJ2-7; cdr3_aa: CASSDGVEQYF; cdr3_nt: TGCGCCAGCAGCGATGGGGTCGAGCAGTACTTC
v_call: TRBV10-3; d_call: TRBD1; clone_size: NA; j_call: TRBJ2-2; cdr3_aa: CAISEGGQGANTGELFF; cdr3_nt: TGTGCCATCAGTGAGGGTGGACAGGGGGCGAACACCGGGGAGCTGTTTTTT